Each of the 19 T cell receptor beta chains below was sequenced from the same sample in a study of a mutant IDH1 vaccine in newly diagnosed glioma (dated by TCRdb to about 2021). The sample's time point label, in plain terms: week 23, last vaccination. A 20-mer mutant IDH1 peptide at 300 micrograms in Montanide made up each vaccine dose, which was injected subcutaneously together with topical imiquimod. The antigens of these receptors remain unknown. Library construction relied on the immunoSEQ multiplex PCR assay. TCRdb re-hosts the immuneACCESS table, in-frame sequences only. Its copies lack some clones; in the studies checked, an unresolved V gene accounts for under half of them, and the cause for the rest is not known. This sample is represented by under 85,000 clones; 85% to 90% of them were singletons. The ten largest make up approximately 0.8% of the sample. The specimen comprised PBMCs, sampled from a glioma patient whose treatment included an IDH1 peptide vaccine. The receptors here all came from a woman aged 50 to 60 with glioma.

V gene TRBV20-1 combines with J gene TRBJ1-5; D gene uncertain. CDR3 length: 11 residues. V was pared by 6 bases and J by 1 base, with 4 bases between. Per germline, CDR1 DFQATT and CDR2 SNEGSKA (reference sequence). As DNA, the CDR3 is TGCAGTGCCAGGAGCAATCAGCCCCAGCATTTT. Amino acid sequence: CSARSNQPQHF.

The gene calls are TRBV19 and TRBJ1-1, with D possibly matching TRBD1 (6 bases). V lost 4 bases to trimming and J lost 3 bases, with 9 bases between them. Germline V CDR1 and CDR2: LNHDA, SQIVND (reference sequence). This CDR3 is 13 amino acids long. The CDR3 nucleotides read TGTGCCAGTAGTAAGGGGGTTGACACTGAAGCTTTCTTT. Protein sequence: CASSKGVDTEAFF.

The chain recombines TRBV7-3 with TRBJ2-1; D ambiguous. The V end lost 2 bases, the J end lost 0 bases, and 2 bases lay between the germline ends. The CDR3 loop spans 13 amino acids. Per germline, CDR1 SGHTA and CDR2 FQGTGA. For the CDR3, the DNA is TGTGCCAGCAGCTTATCCTCCTACAATGAGCAGTTCTTC. Protein sequence: CASSLSSYNEQFF.

The rearrangement uses TRBV4-2 and TRBJ2-7; D gene ambiguous. Trimming removed 0 bases at V and 1 base at J, with 10 bases between. Germline CDR1 reads LGHNA; CDR2 reads YNFKEQ. The CDR3 is 15 amino acids. The CDR3 spells CASSQERTESYEQYF. The CDR3 DNA follows: TGTGCCAGCAGCCAAGAACGGACGGAATCCTACGAGCAGTACTTC.

The CDR3 region has the DNA TGCGCCAGCACCGGGACAGGATATAGCGAGCAGTACTTC. Protein sequence: CASTGTGYSEQYF. The chain combines TRBV5-1 with TRBJ2-7, with 8 bases lining up with TRBD1. Germline CDR1 is SGHRS and CDR2 is YFSETQ. V lost 6 bases and J lost 6; bases outside the gene matches: 8. The length of the CDR3 is 13 residues.

The CDR3 DNA sequence: TGTGCCAGCAGCCGCCGCGCGCAGGCCGACTCTGGAAACACCATATATTTT. The encoded protein is CASSRRAQADSGNTIYF. V is TRBV13 and J is TRBJ1-3; D uncertain. Germline loops: CDR1 PRHDT, CDR2 FYEKMQ (reference sequence). The CDR3 spans 17 residues. V lost 5 bases to trimming and J lost 0 bases, with 17 bases between them.

The chain links TRBV11-2 to TRBJ2-7, with 7 bases identical to TRBD2. Trimming took 5 bases from V and 4 from J; bases not matched to a gene: 11. The germline CDR1 and CDR2 sequences are SGHAT and FQNNGV. This CDR3 region has 15 residues. DNA of the CDR3: TGTGCCAGCAGCCCGCCGGGAGCGGGAACATACGAGCAGTACTTC. Its protein is CASSPPGAGTYEQYF.

The V call is TRBV30, the J call TRBJ2-5; D uncertain. The J call may be in error: the DNA end matches TRBJ2-7 better. CDR1 GTSNPN and CDR2 SVGIG come from the germline V gene (reference sequence). The CDR3 has 12 residues. The CDR3 nucleotides are TGTGCCTGGAGTCGACAATCCTACGAGCAGTACTTC. Its protein is CAWSRQSYEQYF.

V and J are TRBV30 and TRBJ1-2; no clear D gene. Trimming removed 1 base from V and 11 bases from J, with 20 bases in between. There are 14 residues in the CDR3. Per germline, CDR1 GTSNPN and CDR2 SVGIG (reference sequence). CDR3 sequence reads: CAWSEAFLPPKYTF. CDR3 bases: TGTGCCTGGAGTGAGGCCTTCCTCCCACCGAAGTACACCTTC. Together with reference TRBV30 and TRBJ1-2, the CDR3 gives the full variable domain: SQTIHQWPATLVQPVGSPLSLECTVEGTSNPNLYWYRQAAGRGLQLLFYSVGIGQISSEVPQNLSASRPQDRQFILSSKKLLLSDSGFYLCAWSEAFLPPKYTFGSGTRLTVV.

Notes on this clone: The identical CDR3 is also encoded by other nucleotide sequences in the sample. The J gene is TRBJ2-1, the V gene TRBV6-5; D possibly uses TRBD1 or TRBD2 (5 bases each). This CDR3 has 15 amino acids. Trimming took off 6 bases at V and 5 bases at J, with 17 bases between the two ends. Germline assignment: CDR1 MNHEY and CDR2 SVGAGI. CDR3 loop: CASRRPGPTDNEQFF. For the CDR3, the DNA is TGTGCCAGCAGACGCCCGGGGCCCACGGACAATGAGCAGTTCTTC.

The J gene is TRBJ2-7, the V gene TRBV10-1; TRBD2 aligns across 10 bases. Trimming at V came to 0 bases and at J to 5 bases, leaving 7 bases not matched to a gene. The CDR3 runs to 16 residues. Germline V gene sequence: CDR1 WNHNN, CDR2 SYGVQD (reference sequence). CDR3 loop: CASSESLLAGQDEQYF. The CDR3 nucleotides are TGCGCCAGCAGTGAGTCCTTACTAGCGGGACAGGACGAGCAGTACTTC.

The chain uses TRBV30 and TRBJ1-3; D might be TRBD1 (5 bases). Germline CDR1 and CDR2: GTSNPN and SVGIG (reference sequence). Trimming took off 0 bases at V and 7 bases at J, with 10 bases between the two ends. The CDR3 contains 13 residues. The CDR3 sequence: CAWSVRGANTIYF. DNA for the CDR3: TGTGCCTGGAGTGTACGAGGGGCTAACACCATATATTTT.

CDR3 residues: CASSGGTEGTDTQYF. CDR3 DNA sequence: TGTGCCAGCAGTGGGGGGACAGAGGGCACAGATACGCAGTATTTT. The V gene is TRBV2, the J gene TRBJ2-3, with 7 bases lining up with TRBD1. The ends lost 4 bases at V and 1 base at J; junction bases unmatched: 5. This CDR3 comprises 15 residues. Germline lookup yields CDR1 SNHLY and CDR2 FYNNEI.

The chain uses TRBV28 and TRBJ2-1; unclear D gene. The CDR3 loop spans 15 amino acids. V was clipped by 1 base and J by 0 bases, with 7 bases between them. Germline lookup yields CDR1 MDHEN and CDR2 SYDVKM. This CDR3 reads CASSLLRSSYNEQFF. CDR3 nucleotide sequence: TGTGCCAGCAGTTTATTGCGGAGCTCCTACAATGAGCAGTTCTTC. Full variable domain (rest looked up from reference TRBV28 and TRBJ2-1): DVKVTQSSRYLVKRTGEKVFLECVQDMDHENMFWYRQDPGLGLRLIYFSYDVKMKEKGDIPEGYSVSREKKERFSLILESASTNQTSMYLCASSLLRSSYNEQFFGPGTRLTVL.

A single count supports this clone. The chain recombines TRBV2 with TRBJ2-3, with 13 bases that match TRBD2. V lost 4 bases and J lost 3; bases outside the gene matches: 4. Germline-derived CDR1 and CDR2 are SNHLY and FYNNEI. The CDR3 consists of 16 residues. CDR3 coding DNA: TGTGCCAGCAGTGGGACTAGCGGGAGTAATACAGATACGCAGTATTTT. Its protein is CASSGTSGSNTDTQYF. The whole variable domain, filled in from reference TRBV2 and TRBJ2-3, reads EPEVTQTPSHQVTQMGQEVILRCVPISNHLYFYWYRQILGQKVEFLVSFYNNEISEKSEIFDDQFSVERPDGSNFTLKIRSTKLEDSAMYFCASSGTSGSNTDTQYFGPGTRLTVL.

The rearrangement links TRBV2 to TRBJ1-2; D gene ambiguous. Germline CDR1 and CDR2: SNHLY and FYNNEI. Trimming removed 5 bases from V and 4 bases from J, with 11 bases in between. This CDR3 contains 13 residues. CDR3 nucleotides: TGTGCCAGCAGTTTGACTCCGGCCTATGGCTACACCTTC. Translated, it gives CASSLTPAYGYTF.

The genes are TRBV5-4 and TRBJ2-7, with D possibly being TRBD1 (5 bases). This CDR3 contains 16 residues. V lost 0 bases and J 5 bases, leaving 18 bases between the germline ends. Germline CDR1 is SGHNT and CDR2 is YYREEE (reference sequence). The CDR3: CASSLVKGYGGNEQYF. In nucleotides, the CDR3 is TGTGCCAGCAGCTTGGTTAAGGGGTATGGTGGGAACGAGCAGTACTTC.

The chain uses TRBV7-9 and TRBJ1-6; possibly TRBD1 for D (6 bases). The CDR3 runs to 14 residues. Per germline, CDR1 SEHNR and CDR2 FQNEAQ (reference sequence). V lost 4 bases and J 8 bases, leaving 12 bases between the germline ends. CDR3 protein: CASSWGRTYSPLHF. The CDR3 region has the DNA TGTGCCAGCAGCTGGGGGCGGACCTATTCACCCCTCCACTTT.

The V gene is TRBV11-2, the J gene TRBJ2-7; TRBD1 might be the D (6 bases). V lost 6 bases and J lost 1, with 13 bases in between. Germline V CDR1 and CDR2: SGHAT, FQNNGV. The CDR3 runs 14 residues. CDR3 protein: CASSSIRGSYEQYF. The CDR3 nucleotides read TGTGCCAGCAGTTCTATCAGGGGATCCTACGAGCAGTACTTC.